Following are 23 T cell receptor beta chains from one sample sequenced in a study of cytomegalovirus exposure and HLA in healthy donors. 13 Jbeta primers and 60 Vbeta primers were used for the PCR. The assay was immunoSEQ multiplex PCR, and TCRdb's table has in-frame clones only and misses some. The sample contains some 190,000 clones, about four fifths of which appear only once. Sequenced input: PBMCs. All receptors come from a man aged 35-49 years in good health and CMV-seropositive.

The V and J genes are TRBV10-3 and TRBJ2-5; 8 bases agree with TRBD1. The CDR3 totals 14 residues. The J segment lost 4 bases and the V segment lost 6 bases, leaving 7 bases of the junction unmatched. Germline CDR1 is ENHRY and CDR2 is SYGVKD. CDR3 region: CAIRDYTGGETQYF. Written as DNA, the CDR3 is TGTGCCATCAGGGACTATACAGGGGGAGAGACCCAGTACTTC.

The gene calls are TRBV4-1 and TRBJ2-7; D might be TRBD2 (7 bases). Germline V gives CDR1 MGHRA, CDR2 YSYEKL. Trimming stripped 4 bases from V and 3 bases from J, with 19 bases between. This CDR3 comprises 16 residues. CDR3 residues: CASSREGGRFDYEQYF. The CDR3 region has the DNA TGCGCCAGCAGCCGAGAGGGGGGGAGGTTCGACTACGAGCAGTACTTC.

The chain carries TRBV6-5 and TRBJ2-1; D might be TRBD2 (5 bases). Deletions cut 5 bases from V and 0 bases from J, with 11 bases between. This CDR3 has 15 residues. Germline V gene data show CDR1 as MNHEY and CDR2 as SVGAGI. The CDR3 DNA is TGTGCCAGCAGTACCACAACTAGCTCCTACAATGAGCAGTTCTTC. This translates into CASSTTTSSYNEQFF.

The rearrangement joins TRBV6-5 to TRBJ2-5, with 7 bases identical to TRBD1. The CDR3 loop spans 15 amino acids. Germline V gene data show CDR1 as MNHEY and CDR2 as SVGAGI. The V and J ends lost 0 bases and 4 bases, in that order; junction bases with no gene match: 5. Written as DNA, the CDR3 is TGTGCCAGCAGTTACTCGACAGGGTGGGGAGAGACCCAGTACTTC. This gives the protein CASSYSTGWGETQYF.

The chain recombines TRBV7-9 with TRBJ2-5; 8 bases match TRBD2. There are 14 residues in the CDR3. V lost 5 bases and J lost 5; bases outside the gene matches: 7. Germline values: CDR1 SEHNR, CDR2 FQNEAQ (reference sequence). For the CDR3, the DNA is TGTGCCAGCAGCATGAGCGGGAGAGGGGAGACCCAGTACTTC. Protein: CASSMSGRGETQYF. The entire variable domain, with the rest obtained from reference TRBV7-9 and TRBJ2-5, is as follows: DTGVSQNPRHKITKRGQNVTFRCDPISEHNRLYWYRQTLGQGPEFLTYFQNEAQLEKSRLLSDRFSAERPKGSFSTLEIQRTEQGDSAMYLCASSMSGRGETQYFGPGTRLLVL.

This chain uses TRBV5-1 with TRBJ2-6; 13 bases fit TRBD2. Per the germline V gene, CDR1 is SGHRS and CDR2 is YFSETQ. Trimming removed 4 bases from V and 0 bases from J; junction bases left unmatched: 7. CDR3 size: 19 residues. The CDR3 protein is CASSLSGLAGDSGANVLTF. Here the CDR3 DNA reads TGCGCCAGCAGCCTTTCCGGACTAGCGGGGGACTCTGGGGCCAACGTCCTGACTTTC. Supplemented by reference TRBV5-1 and TRBJ2-6, the full variable domain reads KAGVTQTPRYLIKTRGQQVTLSCSPISGHRSVSWYQQTPGQGLQFLFEYFSETQRNKGNFPGRFSGRQFSNSRSEMNVSTLELGDSALYLCASSLSGLAGDSGANVLTFGAGSRLTVL.

The V and J genes are TRBV6-1 and TRBJ1-2; 10 bases agree with TRBD1. Germline CDR1 reads MNHNS; CDR2 reads SASEGT. This CDR3 contains 15 residues. V was pared by 4 bases and J by 3 bases, with 5 bases of the junction left unmatched. The CDR3 region has the DNA TGTGCCAGCAGTGGGATGACAGGGGGCCACTATGGCTACACCTTC. It yields the protein CASSGMTGGHYGYTF.

This clone came up once. CDR3 bases: TGTGCCAGCAGCCCACAGAGAAATCAGCCCCAGCATTTT. Its translation is CASSPQRNQPQHF. This chain connects TRBV6-1 to TRBJ1-5; D ambiguous. Germline assignment: CDR1 MNHNS and CDR2 SASEGT. The CDR3 sequence is 13 residues long. V dropped 6 bases and J dropped 4 bases, with 10 bases sitting between them.

This clone was picked up a small number of times. The chain is built from TRBV2 and TRBJ2-5; 9 nucleotides match TRBD1. The J call could be wrong; TRBJ2-7 is a better fit for the DNA end. This CDR3 region has 15 residues. CDR1 is SNHLY and CDR2 is FYNNEI in the germline V gene. CDR3 nucleotide sequence: TGTGCCAGCAGCCTAAAGGGACAGGGCCTCGTCGAGCAGTACTTC. It translates to CASSLKGQGLVEQYF.

The chain carries TRBV7-2 and TRBJ1-3; 8 positions match TRBD1. Germline V gene sequence: CDR1 SGHTA, CDR2 FQGNSA. This CDR3 is built from 14 residues. V was pared by 11 bases and J by 1 base, with 7 bases of the junction left unmatched. The CDR3 DNA reads TGTGCCTACGGACAGGGCCTTTCTGGAAACACCATATATTTT. Translated, it gives CAYGQGLSGNTIYF. The full variable domain, rest sourced from reference TRBV7-2 and TRBJ1-3, is GAGVSQSPSNKVTEKGKDVELRCDPISGHTALYWYRQSLGQGLEFLIYFQGNSAPDKSGLPSDRFSAERTGGSVSTLTIQRTQQEDSAVYLCAYGQGLSGNTIYFGEGSWLTVV.

V gene TRBV11-2 combines with J gene TRBJ2-1; 7 bases fit TRBD2. The V gene's germline CDR1 is SGHAT and CDR2 FQNNGV. V was pared by 5 bases and J by 7 bases, with 14 bases of the junction left unmatched. There are 16 residues in the CDR3. CDR3 in DNA: TGTGCCAGCAGCCATATAAGGGGCGGGAGTGGTAATGAGCAGTTCTTC. Protein sequence: CASSHIRGGSGNEQFF.

The chain has TRBV7-8 and TRBJ1-1; D gene unclear. The ends were cut back, 2 bases at V and 1 base at J, with 17 bases in the middle. The germline V gene has CDR1 SGHVS and CDR2 FQNEAQ. CDR3 length: 17 amino acids. CDR3 bases: TGTGCCAGCAGCTTAAACAGCTTTAGGTCGGCGAACACTGAAGCTTTCTTT. It is translated as CASSLNSFRSANTEAFF. The whole variable domain, filled in from reference TRBV7-8 and TRBJ1-1, reads GAGVSQSPRYKVAKRGQDVALRCDPISGHVSLFWYQQALGQGPEFLTYFQNEAQLDKSGLPSDRFFAERPEGSVSTLKIQRTQQEDSAVYLCASSLNSFRSANTEAFFGQGTRLTVV.

The chain employs TRBV28 and TRBJ2-7; 9 nucleotides align to TRBD2. With 7 bases clipped from V and 2 bases from J, the junction kept 6 bases outside the gene matches. The CDR3 runs to 14 residues. The germline gives CDR1 MDHEN, CDR2 SYDVKM. The CDR3 bases are TGTGCCAGCACGGGTAGCGGGAGTCCCTACGAGCAGTACTTC. Residues: CASTGSGSPYEQYF.

In this sample, this clone turned up a few times. The rearrangement links TRBV7-6 to TRBJ2-7; 7 bases are a match to TRBD2. The CDR3 length is 14 residues. The trim removed 5 bases at V and 2 bases at J, leaving 6 bases unmatched. Germline V gene sequence: CDR1 SGHVS, CDR2 FNYEAQ. Written as DNA, the CDR3 is TGTGCCAGCAGCCCCGGCGGACTAGCCTACGAGCAGTACTTC. Translating gives CASSPGGLAYEQYF. Looking up the rest from reference TRBV7-6 and TRBJ2-7 gives the full variable domain: GAGVSQSPRYKVTKRGQDVALRCDPISGHVSLYWYRQALGQGPEFLTYFNYEAQQDKSGLPNDRFSAERPEGSISTLTIQRTEQRDSAMYRCASSPGGLAYEQYFGPGTRLTVT.

The genes are TRBV30 and TRBJ2-3, with D uncertain. CDR1 and CDR2 from the germline V gene are GTSNPN and SVGIG (reference sequence). Trimming stripped 2 bases from V and 5 bases from J, with 8 bases between. The length of the CDR3 is 12 residues. CDR3 in amino acids: CAWSLSGDTQYF. The CDR3 DNA sequence: TGTGCCTGGAGTCTTTCGGGAGATACGCAGTATTTT.

The chain recombines TRBV11-3 with TRBJ2-3, with 7 bases identical to TRBD1. CDR3 length: 15 amino acids. Germline V gene data show CDR1 as SGHNT and CDR2 as YENEEA. The J segment lost 0 bases and the V segment lost 5 bases, leaving 5 bases of the junction unmatched. As DNA, the CDR3 is TGTGCCAGCAGCCTCGGACAGGCTAGCACAGATACGCAGTATTTT. It specifies CASSLGQASTDTQYF.

The chain joins TRBV25-1 to TRBJ2-7, with D possibly matching TRBD1 (5 bases). V was shortened by 3 bases and J by 6 bases, with 12 bases between the two germline ends. Germline values: CDR1 MGHDK, CDR2 SYGVNS. This CDR3 has 13 amino acids. CDR3 bases: TGTGCCAGCAGTGAGGACCACAGGTGCGAGCAGTACTTC. Its protein is CASSEDHRCEQYF.

This rearrangement joins TRBV5-1 to TRBJ2-5; perhaps TRBD2 as D (5 bases). CDR1 is SGHRS and CDR2 is YFSETQ in the germline V gene. The CDR3 length is 14 residues. V was clipped by 4 bases and J by 8 bases, with 18 bases between them. The CDR3: CASSQEEARVTQYF. As DNA, the CDR3 is TGCGCCAGCAGCCAGGAGGAGGCCCGGGTCACCCAGTACTTC.

This chain links TRBV2 with TRBJ2-5, with TRBD2 identical over 9 bases. Matching the DNA end better, TRBJ2-7 makes the J call doubtful. The CDR3 sequence is 14 residues long. Looked up from germline, CDR1 is SNHLY and CDR2 is FYNNEI. The CDR3 protein is CASSQREDGYEQYF. The CDR3 DNA follows: TGTGCCAGCAGCCAGCGGGAGGATGGCTACGAGCAGTACTTC.

The gene calls are TRBV2 and TRBJ1-5; possibly TRBD1 for D (5 bases). There are 13 residues in the CDR3. With 7 bases removed from V and 0 bases from J, the gap between germline ends came to 7 bases. Germline V gene data show CDR1 as SNHLY and CDR2 as FYNNEI. The chain's CDR3 is CASMTDSNQPQHF. DNA of the CDR3: TGTGCCAGCATGACAGATAGCAATCAGCCCCAGCATTTT.

The chain employs TRBV7-3 and TRBJ2-1; the D gene is possibly TRBD2 (6 bases). V lost 5 bases, J lost 10 bases, and 15 bases lay in between. This CDR3 is 13 amino acids long. The germline CDR1 and CDR2 sequences are SGHTA and FQGTGA. This CDR3 is CASSPMLGGEQFF. The DNA for the CDR3 is TGTGCCAGCAGCCCCATGTTGGGGGGAGAGCAGTTCTTC.

This clone was observed a few times. The gene calls are TRBV27 and TRBJ1-3; 7 bases map to TRBD1. Germline CDR1 is MNHEY and CDR2 is SMNVEV (reference sequence). CDR3 length: 15 amino acids. Losses at the gene ends were 3 bases for V and 2 bases for J; bases not matched to a gene: 4. This CDR3 reads CASSFKGGTGNTIYF. The CDR3 DNA sequence: TGTGCCAGCAGTTTTAAAGGGGGCACTGGAAACACCATATATTTT.

V gene TRBV7-2 combines with J gene TRBJ2-1; 7 nucleotides align to TRBD2. There are 12 residues in the CDR3. CDR1 is SGHTA and CDR2 is FQGNSA in the germline V gene. V was pared by 5 bases and J by 10 bases, with 5 bases of the junction left unmatched. For the CDR3, the DNA is TGTGCCAGCAGCCCACTAGCGTCCGAGCAGTTCTTC. Protein: CASSPLASEQFF.